This T cell receptor (beta chain) appears in the sequencing data of a study of blood T cells in healthy people across ages. Study-level results: With donor CMV status unknown, expanded clonotype changes were possibly confounded.

Using a J-beta primer mix together with a sample-barcoded 5' primer, a second PCR was run for about 6 to 12 cycles. TCRdb recomputed calls from the 5' RACE reads with MiXCR, one row per CDR3 protein. Among 700,000 to 950,000 distinct CDR3 sequences listed, nearly 60% were seen once. V was pared by 2 bases and J by 5 bases, with 11 bases between. This CDR3 spans 13 amino acids. Germline assignment: CDR1 SGHRS and CDR2 YFSETQ. About this clonotype: The antigen is unknown.

The receptor was isolated from a man younger than 45 in good health. The specimen sequenced was blood. The chain carries TRBV5-1 and TRBJ2-7, with D possibly being TRBD1 (5 bases). In nucleotides, the CDR3 is TGCGCCAGCAGCTTCAGGGAAACGGACGAGCAGTACTTC. Amino acid sequence: CASSFRETDEQYF.